This T cell receptor beta chain was sequenced in a study of T cells in localized non-small cell lung cancer. The protocol was immunoSEQ multiplex PCR, while the TCRdb copy is restricted to in-frame clones and leaves out a portion. This table holds 2,500 or so clones, around 27% found once. This CDR3 has 14 amino acids. Germline V gene lookup returns CDR1 MNHGY and CDR2 SAAAGT. V lost 6 bases and J 2 bases, leaving 13 bases between the germline ends. There are a few counts of this clone. The sample consisted of lung tumor tissue, taken before any cancer treatment. The origin of this receptor is an older female donor with stage I lung adenocarcinoma. The gene calls are TRBV6-8 and TRBJ1-2; D is possibly TRBD1 (6 bases). CDR3 loop: CASSRAGGNYGYTF. The CDR3 nucleotides are TGTGCCAGCAGCAGAGCGGGGGGCAACTATGGCTACACCTTC.